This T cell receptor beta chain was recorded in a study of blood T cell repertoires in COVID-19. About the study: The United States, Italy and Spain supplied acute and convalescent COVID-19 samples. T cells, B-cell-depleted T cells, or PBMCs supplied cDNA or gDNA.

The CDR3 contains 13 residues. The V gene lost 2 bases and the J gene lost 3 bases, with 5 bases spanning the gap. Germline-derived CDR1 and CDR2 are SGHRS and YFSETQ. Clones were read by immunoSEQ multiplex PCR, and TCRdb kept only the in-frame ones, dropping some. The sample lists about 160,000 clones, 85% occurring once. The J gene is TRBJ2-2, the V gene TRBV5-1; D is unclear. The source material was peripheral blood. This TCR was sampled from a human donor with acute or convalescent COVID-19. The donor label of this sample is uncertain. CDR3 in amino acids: CASSFQYTGELFF. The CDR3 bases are TGCGCCAGCAGCTTCCAGTACACCGGGGAGCTGTTTTTT.